This T cell receptor beta chain appears in the sequencing data of a study of blood T cell repertoires in COVID-19. CDR1 is SGHRS and CDR2 is YFSETQ in the germline V gene. V dropped 0 bases and J dropped 3; count of bases not matched to a gene: 6. CDR3 size: 17 residues. As processed by the authors: Amplification of reference gene primers was used by the study to estimate nucleated cell counts. Sequencing used immunoSEQ multiplex PCR; TCRdb keeps in-frame clones, though not all of them. V and J calls and clone size follow that table, whereas D and trimming were derived from the DNA. The sample lists approximately 300,000 clones, around 89% occurring once. All enrollees were roughly 18 to 90 years old and from about 25 US areas.

The sequenced material came from PBMCs or T cells enriched from blood (not recorded which). V usage is TRBV5-1 and J usage is TRBJ2-6; 7 positions agree with TRBD1. The clonotype comes from a young woman with acute COVID-19. CDR3 bases: TGCGCCAGCAGCTTGGAGCAGGGGGTAAATGGGGCCAACGTCCTGACTTTC. Protein: CASSLEQGVNGANVLTF.